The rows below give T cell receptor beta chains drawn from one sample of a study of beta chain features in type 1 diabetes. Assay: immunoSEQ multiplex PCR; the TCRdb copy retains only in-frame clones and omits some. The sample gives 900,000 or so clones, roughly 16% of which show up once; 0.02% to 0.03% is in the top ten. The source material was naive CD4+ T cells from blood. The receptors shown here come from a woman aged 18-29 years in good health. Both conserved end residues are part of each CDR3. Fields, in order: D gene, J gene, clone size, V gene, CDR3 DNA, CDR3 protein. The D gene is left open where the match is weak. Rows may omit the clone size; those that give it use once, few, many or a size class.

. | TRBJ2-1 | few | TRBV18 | TGTGCCAGCTCACCAACTAGATCCTACAATGAGCAGTTCTTC | CASSPTRSYNEQFF
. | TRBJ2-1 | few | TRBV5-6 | TGTGCCAGCAGCTTGAGGCGGAACTACAATGAGCAGTTCTTC | CASSLRRNYNEQFF
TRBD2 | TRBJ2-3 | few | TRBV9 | TGTGCCAGCAGCTTAGCGGGGAGCACAGATACGCAGTATTTT | CASSLAGSTDTQYF
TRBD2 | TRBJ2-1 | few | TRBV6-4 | TGTGCCAGCAGTCACACTAGCGGGAGTGGTAGTATTGAGCAGTTCTTC | CASSHTSGSGSIEQFF
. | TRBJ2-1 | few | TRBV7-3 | TGTGCCAGCAGCCCCCAGGCCGTTAACAATGAGCAGTTCTTC | CASSPQAVNNEQFF
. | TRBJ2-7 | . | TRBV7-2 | TGTGCCAGCAGCTTAGAGGTCTCAAACTTAGGGTACGAGCAGTACTTC | CASSLEVSNLGYEQYF
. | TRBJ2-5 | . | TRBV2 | TGTGCCAGCAGGGACAGCCAAGAGACCCAGTACTTC | CASRDSQETQYF
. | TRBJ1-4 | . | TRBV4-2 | TGTGCCAGCAGAGACGGGACGGACGCCGAAAAACTGTTTTTT | CASRDGTDAEKLFF
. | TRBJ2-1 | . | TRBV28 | TGTGCCAGCAGTTTATTTACAGCATACAATGAGCAGTTCTTC | CASSLFTAYNEQFF
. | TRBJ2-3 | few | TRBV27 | TGTGCCAGCAGGCCCCTAGGCACAGATACGCAGTATTTT | CASRPLGTDTQYF
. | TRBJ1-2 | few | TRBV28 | TGTGCCAGCAGTCGTTCCGGGGGGCCCTATGGCTACACCTTC | CASSRSGGPYGYTF
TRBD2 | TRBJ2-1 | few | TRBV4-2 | TGTGCCAGCAGCCAAGAACCTAGCGGGGCTAGCTACAATGAGCAGTTCTTC | CASSQEPSGASYNEQFF
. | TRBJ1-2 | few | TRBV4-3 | TGCGCCAGCAGTCAAGGGTTCCAGGTACCTAGGGGCTACACCTTC | CASSQGFQVPRGYTF
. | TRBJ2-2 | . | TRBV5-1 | TGCGCCAGCAGCTTGGGTCGCGGGTCGAACACCGGGGAGCTGTTTTTT | CASSLGRGSNTGELFF
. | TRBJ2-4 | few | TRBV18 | TGTGCCAGCTCGCAGGAACTAGCCAAAAACATTCAGTACTTC | CASSQELAKNIQYF
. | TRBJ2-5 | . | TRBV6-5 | TGTGCCAGCAGTTATTCCCCCTCCCAAGAGACCCAGTACTTC | CASSYSPSQETQYF
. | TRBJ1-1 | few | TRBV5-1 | TGCGCCAGCAGCTTAAGGGTCCAGAACACTGAAGCTTTCTTT | CASSLRVQNTEAFF
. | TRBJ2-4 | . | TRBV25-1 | TGTGCCAGCAGTTCCCCGGGCCTCTCGGACATTCAGTACTTC | CASSSPGLSDIQYF
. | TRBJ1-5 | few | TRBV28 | TGTGCCAGCAGTTCGTGGAATCAGCCCCAGCATTTT | CASSSWNQPQHF
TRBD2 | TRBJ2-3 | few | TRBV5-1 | TGCGCCAGCAGCTTCCAACTAGCGGGCACAGATACGCAGTATTTT | CASSFQLAGTDTQYF
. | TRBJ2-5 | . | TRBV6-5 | TGTGCCAGCAGTTACGCAGGGCTGGGGCAAGAGACCCAGTACTTC | CASSYAGLGQETQYF
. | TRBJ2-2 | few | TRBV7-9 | TGTGCCAGCAGCTCACCCTCGGGCGGATACGGGGAGCTGTTTTTT | CASSSPSGGYGELFF
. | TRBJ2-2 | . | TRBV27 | TGTGCCAGCACCCCTTTTAAGGACACCGGGGAGCTGTTTTTT | CASTPFKDTGELFF
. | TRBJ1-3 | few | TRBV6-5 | TGTGCCAGCCGATCTTCAACTGGAAACACCATATATTTT | CASRSSTGNTIYF
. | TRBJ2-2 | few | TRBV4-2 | TGTGCCAGCAGCCCTCTGGACGCCGCGAACACCGGGGAGCTGTTTTTT | CASSPLDAANTGELFF
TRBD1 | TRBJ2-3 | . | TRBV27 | TGTGCCAGCAGTCCCAACCGGGACAGCATAATCACAGATACGCAGTATTTT | CASSPNRDSIITDTQYF
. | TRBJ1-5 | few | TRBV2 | TGTGCCAGCAGTGAAGAACAGACGAATCAGCCCCAGCATTTT | CASSEEQTNQPQHF
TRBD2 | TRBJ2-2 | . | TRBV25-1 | TGTGCCAGCAGAACTAGCGGAAGCACCGGGGAGCTGTTTTTT | CASRTSGSTGELFF
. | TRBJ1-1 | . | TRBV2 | TGTGCCAGCACCGGTTTCTTTGAAGCTTTCTTT | CASTGFFEAFF
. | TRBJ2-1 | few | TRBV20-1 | TGCAGTCCGTTGGAGAACAATGAGCAGTTCTTC | CSPLENNEQFF
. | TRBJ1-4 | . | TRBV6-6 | TGTGCCAGCAGTATCAGGGTACGAGAAAAACTGTTTTTT | CASSIRVREKLFF
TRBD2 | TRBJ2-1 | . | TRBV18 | TGTGCCAGCTCACCTACTAAACTAGCGGGCGCGAATGAGCAGTTCTTC | CASSPTKLAGANEQFF
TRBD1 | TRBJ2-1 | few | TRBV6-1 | TGTGCCGGGGCAGAACAGGGGGCTGTTGACAATGAGCAGTTCTTC | CAGAEQGAVDNEQFF
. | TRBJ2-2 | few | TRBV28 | TGTGCCAGCAGTAGCCCCTCTGGGGAGCTGTTTTTT | CASSSPSGELFF
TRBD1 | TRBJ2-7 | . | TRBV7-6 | TGTGCCAGCAGCCGGGACAGGGTTGGTTACGAGCAGTACTTC | CASSRDRVGYEQYF
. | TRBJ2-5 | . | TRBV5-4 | TGTGCCAGCAGCTTGGGCAGGGCTATAAAGACCCAGTACTTC | CASSLGRAIKTQYF
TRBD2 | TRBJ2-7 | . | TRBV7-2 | TGTGCCAGCAGCCGGACTAGCGGGAGGTTCTACGAGCAGTACTTC | CASSRTSGRFYEQYF
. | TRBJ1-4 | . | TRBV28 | TGTGCCAGCAGTTTGGCGAGGGCGCGGTATGAAAAACTGTTTTTT | CASSLARARYEKLFF
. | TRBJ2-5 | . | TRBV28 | TGTGCCAGCAGTTTATTGGGTGGAATGGAGACCCAGTACTTC | CASSLLGGMETQYF
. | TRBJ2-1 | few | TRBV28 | TGTGCCAGCAGCGCTAATGAGCAGTTCTTC | CASSANEQFF
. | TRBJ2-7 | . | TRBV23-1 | TGCGCCAGCAGTCAGCAGAGGCTACAACCTAACGAGCAGTACTTC | CASSQQRLQPNEQYF
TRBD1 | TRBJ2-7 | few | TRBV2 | TGTGCCAGCACTTGGGACAGCGGAGGAGCCTACGAGCAGTACTTC | CASTWDSGGAYEQYF
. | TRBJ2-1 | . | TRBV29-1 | TGCAGCGTTACGATAAGAAATCCCCCCTACAATGAGCAGTTCTTC | CSVTIRNPPYNEQFF
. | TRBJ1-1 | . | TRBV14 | TGTGCCAGCAGCCAACTGACCCGGGGCACTGAAGCTTTCTTT | CASSQLTRGTEAFF
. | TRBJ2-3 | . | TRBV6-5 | TGTGCCAGCAGCTCCATGGAGGGGTTAGATACGCAGTATTTT | CASSSMEGLDTQYF
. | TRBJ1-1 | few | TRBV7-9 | TGTGCCAGCAGCTTACAGGGGAGGAACACTGAAGCTTTCTTT | CASSLQGRNTEAFF
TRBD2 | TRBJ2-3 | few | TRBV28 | TGTGCCAGCAGCACTAGCGGCCTAACCGCAGATACGCAGTATTTT | CASSTSGLTADTQYF
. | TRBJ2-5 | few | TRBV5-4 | TGTGCCAGCAGCTTATCGGAGACCCAGTACTTC | CASSLSETQYF
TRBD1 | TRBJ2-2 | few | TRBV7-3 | TGTGCCAGCAGCATCGGGACAGAAAGAACCGGGGAGCTGTTTTTT | CASSIGTERTGELFF
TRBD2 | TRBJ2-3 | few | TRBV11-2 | TGTGCCAGCAGCCGGGGTGTCCTAGCGGAGCAGAACACAGATACGCAGTATTTT | CASSRGVLAEQNTDTQYF
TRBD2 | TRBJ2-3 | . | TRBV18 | TGTGCCAGCTCACTCAGGGAGGGATCGGCAGATACGCAGTATTTT | CASSLREGSADTQYF
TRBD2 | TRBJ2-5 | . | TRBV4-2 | TGTGCCAGCGTACTGGGAAGCGGGAAAGAGACCCAGTACTTC | CASVLGSGKETQYF
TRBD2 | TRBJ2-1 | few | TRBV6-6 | TGTGCCAGCAGTTCCCTACTAGCGGACTCCTACAATGAGCAGTTCTTC | CASSSLLADSYNEQFF
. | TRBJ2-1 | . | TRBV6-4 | TGTGCCAGCAGTGACAGCGGGTTAAGTAATGAGCAGTTCTTC | CASSDSGLSNEQFF
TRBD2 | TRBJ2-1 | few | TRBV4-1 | TGCGCCAGCAGCCAACTGGGACTAGCACACAATGAGCAGTTCTTC | CASSQLGLAHNEQFF
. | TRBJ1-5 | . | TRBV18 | TGTGCCAGCTCCCTACAGGTTCGTGGACAGCCCCAGCATTTT | CASSLQVRGQPQHF
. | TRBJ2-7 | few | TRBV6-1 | TGTGCCAGCAGTGATACCCACAAGGGCATCGACGAGCAGTACTTC | CASSDTHKGIDEQYF
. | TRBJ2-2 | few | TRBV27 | TGTGCCAGCAGTTTAGTTGACACCGGGGAGCTGTTTTTT | CASSLVDTGELFF
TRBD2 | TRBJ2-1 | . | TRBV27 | TGTGCCAGCAGTTTATTGGCCGTTAGCGGGAGGGGCTACAATGAGCAGTTCTTC | CASSLLAVSGRGYNEQFF